This T cell receptor beta chain originates from a study of cytomegalovirus exposure and HLA in healthy donors listed by TCRdb under 2017. About the investigation overall: According to a later analysis, the approximately 120 validation repertoires were produced on the same platform as the 700 or so repertoires of the first cohort. The study was designed to test whether signatures of past pathogen exposure could be identified by cataloging public T cell receptors. In addition to the first cohort of approximately 670 subjects, a separate validation cohort of under 150 different subjects was used. The study combined high-throughput TCR immunosequencing, statistical association of individual TCRs with disease status, and machine learning to predict cytomegalovirus infection status. General findings and caveats noted by the study authors: Of the cluster scores, approximately 94% were above 0 in a later analysis, which found that TCRs clustered in the first cohort also tended to co-occur in the 95 to 150 validation repertoires. The classifier was reported to diagnose cytomegalovirus status with high specificity and sensitivity in both the original and validation cohorts. A later analysis had no HLA typing for the validation cohort, so co-occurrence there was scored across all 110 or so repertoires. Three of the identified cytomegalovirus-associated TCR beta chains were confirmed in vitro to be specific for cytomegalovirus antigens. While some public TCRs were present in many individuals, most TCR sequences turned up only very rarely across donors. The authors suggested that the approach could potentially be generalized to other disease states and immunological phenotypes. In the study, some 180 TCR beta chains were listed as associated with cytomegalovirus.

Preparation of the library involved the immunoSEQ multiplex PCR assay. Per the source publication's procedure: A statistical classification framework was built for diagnosing cytomegalovirus status from the catalog of TCR beta chain sequences. TCRdb took this table from immuneACCESS and kept in-frame rearrangements with V and J called. Such tables lack part of the clones; where checked against another copy, unresolved V genes explain under half of the gap, and the rest is unexplained. The V and J calls and the clone size are those of that table, but D and trimming were determined from the DNA. Recorded for this sample are around 120,000 clones; around 89% of them occurred a single time. The ten largest account for over 6% of the sample. V loses 5 bases at its end and J loses 6 bases; junction bases beyond the gene matches: 8. From its cysteine to its phenylalanine, the CDR3 spans 16 amino acids. The sequence is cut down to CDR3 DNA, 48 bases in frame from base 1. From the germline V gene, CDR1 is SGHTA and CDR2 is FQGNSA.

As concerns this clone: Its antigen specificity is not known. Base quality data are lacking; no much larger clone is found one base away.

Separate from the approximately 700-subject first cohort, the validation cohort of more than 90 subjects was the group to which the donors belonged. This clonotype originated in a woman under 30 in good health and CMV-seropositive. The rearranged chain carries TRBV7-2 and TRBJ2-2, with TRBD2 matching 11 junction bases. Material: PBMCs. For the CDR3, the sequence is CASSQTVAGGPGELFF. The sequenced DNA: TGTGCCAGCAGCCAAACGGTAGCGGGAGGGCCCGGGGAGCTGTTTTTT.